This TCR beta chain came from a study of cytomegalovirus exposure and HLA in healthy donors. There are 19 residues in the CDR3. Trimming took 0 bases from V and 1 from J, leaving 21 bases between them. Regarding this clone: Its antigen is unknown.

Study-wide points: Later analysis identified 17,000 or so TCR beta sequences associated with HLA alleles, using a false discovery rate threshold of 0.05.

The study ran its PCR with 60 Vbeta and 13 Jbeta primers. Repertoires were generated with immunoSEQ multiplex PCR, while TCRdb's copy carries only in-frame clones and drops some. The table has around 90,000 clones, about 85% seen once. The J gene is TRBJ1-1, the V gene TRBV23-1; D gene ambiguous. TRBV23-1 is flagged as an ORF with uncertain function. Source material: PBMCs. The sequence was collected from a middle-aged man in good health and CMV-seropositive. The CDR3 DNA sequence: TGCGCCAGCAGTCAATCTCTAGCACCGTTATTGGACCGGAACACTGAAGCTTTCTTT. This sequence encodes CASSQSLAPLLDRNTEAFF.